This T cell receptor beta chain stems from a study of T-cell memory formation after mild COVID-19. TCRdb processed the 5' RACE reads anew with MiXCR; each CDR3 protein has one entry. Of a few hundred thousand distinct CDR3 sequences in the sample, about 15% were seen once. Trimming stripped 0 bases from V and 5 bases from J, with 7 bases between. Germline loops: CDR1 LNHNV, CDR2 YYDKDF (reference sequence). This CDR3 is built from 13 residues. The specimen was PBMCs or a T cell subset sorted from them (not recorded which). This receptor was identified in a man between 18 and 29 years old who had mild COVID-19 (a few samples of this study predate the infection). Cell type and time point are not known. The rearrangement uses TRBV15 and TRBJ1-1; D is unresolved. CDR3 DNA: TGTGCCACCAGCAGAGATATTGGGACTGAAGCTTTCTTT. Its protein is CATSRDIGTEAFF.